These 24 T cell receptor beta chains were all obtained from the same sample, sequenced in a study of graft-versus-host responses after intestinal transplantation. No antigen has been assigned to these receptors. Clones were read by immunoSEQ multiplex PCR, and TCRdb kept only the in-frame ones, dropping some. The sample lists some 48,000 clones; approximately 84% were seen once. Sequenced material: unstimulated CD4+ T cells sorted from spleen or lymph node cells, taken before transplant. The receptors originated from a human donor who was the organ donor for an intestinal transplant.

The chain is built from TRBV27 and TRBJ2-1; 10 bases are a match to TRBD2. This CDR3 has 16 amino acids. V dropped 2 bases and J dropped 7; count of bases not matched to a gene: 8. Per germline, CDR1 MNHEY and CDR2 SMNVEV (reference sequence). The CDR3 DNA reads as TGTGCCAGCAGTTTAGCCAGCGGGAGGGCCGGTAATGAGCAGTTCTTC. Its protein is CASSLASGRAGNEQFF.

This sequence joins TRBV7-9 and TRBJ1-3; the match to TRBD1 covers 9 bases. The CDR3 totals 16 residues. In germline, CDR1 is SEHNR, CDR2 FQNEAQ (reference sequence). The V and J ends lost 5 bases and 1 base, in that order; junction bases with no gene match: 6. CDR3 residues: CASSHTTGGSGNTIYF. CDR3 DNA: TGTGCCAGCAGCCACACGACAGGGGGGTCTGGAAACACCATATATTTT.

The sample holds a few counts of this clone. The V and J genes are TRBV5-6 and TRBJ2-3; 10 positions agree with TRBD2. Germline lookup yields CDR1 SGHDT and CDR2 YYEEEE. The CDR3 length is 16 residues. V shed 0 bases and J 2 bases; nucleotides not matched to a gene: 3. CDR3 loop: CASSLERGGPTDTQYF. The DNA for the CDR3 is TGTGCCAGCAGCTTGGAGCGGGGGGGCCCCACAGATACGCAGTATTTT.

The chain carries TRBV6-4 and TRBJ2-2; 10 nucleotides line up with TRBD2. This CDR3 contains 16 residues. Trimming cost V 1 base and J 6 bases; bases outside gene matches: 5. CDR1 and CDR2 from the germline V gene are MRHNA and SNTAGT. CDR3 in amino acids: CASSDYGAGGPGELFF. For the CDR3, the DNA is TGTGCCAGCAGTGACTATGGAGCGGGGGGGCCCGGGGAGCTGTTTTTT.

The chain combines TRBV19 with TRBJ1-2; no clear D gene. The CDR3 sequence is 13 residues long. V was shortened by 5 bases and J by 3 bases, with 10 bases between the two germline ends. The germline CDR1 and CDR2 sequences are LNHDA and SQIVND (reference sequence). This chain's CDR3 is CASSQSSHYGYTF. As DNA, the CDR3 is TGTGCCAGTAGTCAATCATCCCACTATGGCTACACCTTC.

V gene TRBV11-3 combines with J gene TRBJ2-3; D uncertain. V was pared by 2 bases and J by 6 bases, with 18 bases between. Germline assignment: CDR1 SGHNT and CDR2 YENEEA. This CDR3 has 16 residues. The CDR3 reads CASSLRWRASIDTQYF. The CDR3 DNA is TGTGCCAGCAGCTTACGCTGGCGAGCATCTATTGATACGCAGTATTTT.

This clone was detected once. The chain carries TRBV15 and TRBJ2-3; no firm D call. The germline gives CDR1 LNHNV, CDR2 YYDKDF (reference sequence). Between the trimmed V and J ends, which lost 1 base and 3 bases, there was a span of 8 bases. The CDR3 spans 14 residues. CDR3 region: CATSRAPITDTQYF. As DNA, the CDR3 is TGTGCCACCAGCAGAGCCCCCATTACAGATACGCAGTATTTT.

This clone was detected only once. In DNA, the CDR3 is TGTGCCAGCAGCCCGACTAGCGGGAGGGCCCCAGATACGCAGTATTTT. This translates into CASSPTSGRAPDTQYF. J is TRBJ2-3 and V is TRBV7-6; 14 nucleotides line up with TRBD2. There are 16 residues in the CDR3. Germline V gene lookup returns CDR1 SGHVS and CDR2 FNYEAQ. J lost 4 bases, V lost 5 bases, and 5 bases had no gene match.

The rearrangement uses TRBV6-9 and TRBJ1-1, with 9 bases aligning to TRBD1. The CDR3 sequence is 14 residues long. The germline V gene has CDR1 MNHGY and CDR2 SVAAGI. Losses at the gene ends were 3 bases for V and 4 bases for J; bases not matched to a gene: 3. CDR3 protein: CASSYVTGGTEAFF. CDR3 DNA: TGTGCCAGCAGTTACGTGACAGGGGGCACTGAAGCTTTCTTT.

There are a few counts of this clone. The chain carries TRBV29-1 and TRBJ1-5; TRBD1 matches 11 bases. CDR3 length: 13 residues. J lost 6 bases, V lost 7 bases, and 5 bases had no gene match. Germline V gene lookup returns CDR1 SQVTM and CDR2 ANQGSEA. The CDR3 reads CSAPGQGVQPQHF. CDR3 nucleotide sequence: TGCAGCGCTCCGGGACAGGGGGTTCAGCCCCAGCATTTT.

This chain joins TRBV5-1 and TRBJ2-1; no firm D call. CDR3 length equals 12 residues. The V gene lost 2 bases and the J gene lost 10 bases, with 10 bases spanning the gap. CDR1 and CDR2 (germline): SGHRS, YFSETQ. The CDR3 is CASSLIHEEQFF. As DNA, the CDR3 is TGCGCCAGCAGCTTAATCCACGAAGAGCAGTTCTTC.

The rearrangement joins TRBV7-2 to TRBJ2-3, with TRBD1 matching over 12 bases. Germline-derived CDR1 and CDR2 are SGHTA and FQGNSA. After removal of 5 bases from V and 2 bases from J, the junction contained 2 bases not matched to a gene. The CDR3 loop spans 15 amino acids. The CDR3 loop reads CASSTGQGATDTQYF. CDR3 nucleotides: TGTGCCAGCAGCACGGGACAGGGGGCCACAGATACGCAGTATTTT.

The rearrangement joins TRBV6-1 to TRBJ2-2; D perhaps matches TRBD2 (6 bases). CDR3 length: 15 residues. Germline CDR1 reads MNHNS; CDR2 reads SASEGT. The V and J ends lost 7 bases and 2 bases respectively, with 14 bases between them. CDR3 nucleotide sequence: TGTGCCAGCACAAGGACTATCTTCAACACCGGGGAGCTGTTTTTT. This sequence encodes CASTRTIFNTGELFF.

This chain uses TRBV4-3 with TRBJ2-5, with a weak D call TRBD2 (6 bases). The CDR3 sequence is 15 residues long. Germline CDR1 and CDR2: LGHNA and YSLEER. Trimming left V 3 bases short and J 5 bases short, with 16 bases between. This CDR3 is CASSHQSGDGETQYF. In nucleotides, the CDR3 is TGCGCCAGCAGCCACCAGTCGGGGGACGGGGAGACCCAGTACTTC.

J is TRBJ1-2 and V is TRBV7-8, with D unresolved. Germline loops: CDR1 SGHVS, CDR2 FQNEAQ. This CDR3 comprises 13 residues. Trimming took 2 bases from V and 8 from J, leaving 12 bases between them. The CDR3 nucleotides are TGTGCCAGCAGCTTATGGGAGGGTGGGGGCTACACCTTC. Encoded protein: CASSLWEGGGYTF.

The chain joins TRBV29-1 to TRBJ2-5; 10 positions match TRBD2. V gave up 5 bases and J gave up 3 bases; unmatched junction bases: 6. This CDR3 comprises 14 residues. Germline V gives CDR1 SQVTM, CDR2 ANQGSEA. CDR3 DNA: TGCAGCGTTAATGGGCTAGCGGGAGAAGAGACCCAGTACTTC. Amino acids: CSVNGLAGEETQYF.

This clone was observed a handful of times. Other DNA variants within this sample encode the same CDR3. The chain has TRBV7-2 and TRBJ1-4, with unresolved D. V dropped 2 bases and J dropped 0 bases, with 4 bases sitting between them. Germline-derived CDR1 and CDR2 are SGHTA and FQGNSA. The CDR3 is 14 amino acids. CDR3 loop: CASSLTATNEKLFF. CDR3 coding DNA: TGTGCCAGCAGCTTAACAGCAACTAATGAAAAACTGTTTTTT. The full variable domain, its missing parts supplied by reference TRBV7-2 and TRBJ1-4, is GAGVSQSPSNKVTEKGKDVELRCDPISGHTALYWYRQSLGQGLEFLIYFQGNSAPDKSGLPSDRFSAERTGGSVSTLTIQRTQQEDSAVYLCASSLTATNEKLFFGSGTQLSVL.

This rearrangement joins TRBV19 to TRBJ1-2; no clear D gene. With 4 bases removed from V and 2 bases from J, the gap between germline ends came to 8 bases. Looked up from germline, CDR1 is LNHDA and CDR2 is SQIVND (reference sequence). This CDR3 region has 13 residues. CDR3 in DNA: TGTGCCAGTAGTACGACGGTCAACTATGGCTACACCTTC. The encoded protein is CASSTTVNYGYTF.

The genes are TRBV6-4 and TRBJ1-5, with D perhaps matching TRBD1 (6 bases). The CDR3 contains 13 residues. The germline V gene encodes CDR1 MRHNA and CDR2 SNTAGT. With 6 bases removed from V and 7 bases from J, the gap between germline ends came to 13 bases. The CDR3 loop is CASSPGEGQPQHF. CDR3 DNA: TGTGCCAGCAGCCCAGGGGAGGGGCAGCCCCAGCATTTT.

The genes are TRBV7-9 and TRBJ1-2, with 9 positions matching TRBD1. This CDR3 region has 14 residues. V gave up 0 bases and J gave up 8 bases; unmatched junction bases: 4. Germline values: CDR1 SEHNR, CDR2 FQNEAQ (reference sequence). For the CDR3, the DNA is TGTGCCAGCAGCTTAGCGGACAGGGGAAAGGGCTACACCTTC. It codes for CASSLADRGKGYTF.

The chain is built from TRBV10-3 and TRBJ1-6; D is undetermined. The CDR3 has 13 amino acids. Germline V CDR1 and CDR2: ENHRY, SYGVKD. V lost 3 bases to trimming and J lost 7 bases, with 7 bases between them. The DNA of the CDR3 is TGTGCCATCAGTGACTGGGAAAATTCACCCCTCCACTTT. Its translation: CAISDWENSPLHF.

The sample holds one count of this clone. The gene calls are TRBV27 and TRBJ1-3; possibly TRBD1 for D (6 bases). V was trimmed by 6 bases and J by 1 base, leaving 10 bases between them. Per germline, CDR1 MNHEY and CDR2 SMNVEV (reference sequence). The CDR3 runs 14 residues. CDR3 in amino acids: CASRKTGSGNTIYF. In DNA, the CDR3 is TGTGCCAGCAGGAAGACAGGATCTGGAAACACCATATATTTT.

The chain recombines TRBV11-2 with TRBJ2-3, with 15 bases aligning to TRBD2. The CDR3 has 17 residues. Germline V lookup: CDR1 SGHAT, CDR2 FQNNGV. V shed 4 bases, J shed 1 base, and the junction held 3 bases outside the gene matches. CDR3 amino acids: CASSWGTSGRRTDTQYF. In nucleotides, the CDR3 is TGTGCCAGCAGCTGGGGGACTAGCGGGAGGCGCACAGATACGCAGTATTTT.

The chain couples TRBV11-2 to TRBJ1-2; D is ambiguous. V lost 1 base to trimming and J lost 1 base, with 10 bases between them. The CDR3 has 15 residues. Germline V gives CDR1 SGHAT, CDR2 FQNNGV. The CDR3 spells CASSLVEGVNYGYTF. Written as DNA, the CDR3 is TGTGCCAGCAGCTTAGTAGAGGGTGTTAACTATGGCTACACCTTC.